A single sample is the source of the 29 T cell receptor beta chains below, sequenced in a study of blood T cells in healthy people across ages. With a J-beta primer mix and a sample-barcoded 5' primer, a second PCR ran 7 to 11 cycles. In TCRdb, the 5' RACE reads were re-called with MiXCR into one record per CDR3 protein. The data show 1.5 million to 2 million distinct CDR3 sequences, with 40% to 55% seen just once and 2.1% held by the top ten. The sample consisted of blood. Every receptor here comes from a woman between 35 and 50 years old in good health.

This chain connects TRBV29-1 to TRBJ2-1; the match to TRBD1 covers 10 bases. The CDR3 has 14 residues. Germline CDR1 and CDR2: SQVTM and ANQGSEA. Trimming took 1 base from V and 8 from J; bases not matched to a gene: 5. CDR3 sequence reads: CSVEGGQGYYEQFF. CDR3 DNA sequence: TGCAGCGTTGAAGGGGGACAGGGGTACTATGAGCAGTTCTTC.

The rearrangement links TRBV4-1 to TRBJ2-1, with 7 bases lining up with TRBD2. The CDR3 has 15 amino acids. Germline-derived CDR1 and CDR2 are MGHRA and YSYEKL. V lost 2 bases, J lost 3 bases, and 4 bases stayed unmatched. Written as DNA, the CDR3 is TGCGCCAGCAGCCAACTAGCGGTAATCTACAATGAGCAGTTCTTC. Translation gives CASSQLAVIYNEQFF.

The CDR3 is CASSWTLAGAGETQYF. DNA of the CDR3: TGTGCCAGCAGTTGGACACTAGCGGGGGCGGGAGAGACCCAGTACTTC. The V gene is TRBV6-2 or TRBV6-3, the J gene TRBJ2-5; TRBD2 agrees at 11 bases. CDR1 is MNHEY and CDR2 is SVGEGT in the germline V gene. With 4 bases clipped from V and 4 bases from J, the junction kept 8 bases outside the gene matches. The CDR3 has 16 amino acids.

In DNA form, the CDR3 reads TGTGCCACCAGTGATTTAGGGACAGGGATTTCCTCAGATACGCAGTATTTT. It translates to CATSDLGTGISSDTQYF. The chain links TRBV24-1 to TRBJ2-3, with TRBD1 matching 9 bases. With V trimmed by 1 base and J by 4 bases, 8 bases remained unmatched. The CDR3 consists of 17 residues. The germline gives CDR1 KGHDR, CDR2 SFDVKD.

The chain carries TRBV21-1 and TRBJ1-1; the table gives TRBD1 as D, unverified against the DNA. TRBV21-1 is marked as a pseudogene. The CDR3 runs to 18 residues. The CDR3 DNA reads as TGTGCCAGCAGCACGACAGGGGGTCAGTCTTGCATGAACACTGAAGCTTTCTTT. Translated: CASSTTGGQSCMNTEAFF.

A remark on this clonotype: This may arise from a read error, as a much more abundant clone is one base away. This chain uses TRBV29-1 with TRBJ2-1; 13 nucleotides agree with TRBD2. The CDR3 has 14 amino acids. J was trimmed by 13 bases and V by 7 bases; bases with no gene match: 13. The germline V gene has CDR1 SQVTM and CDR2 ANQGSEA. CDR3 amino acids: CSDSGTSGAETQFF. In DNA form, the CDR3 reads TGCAGCGATTCCGGGACTAGCGGGGCAGAGACCCAGTTCTTC.

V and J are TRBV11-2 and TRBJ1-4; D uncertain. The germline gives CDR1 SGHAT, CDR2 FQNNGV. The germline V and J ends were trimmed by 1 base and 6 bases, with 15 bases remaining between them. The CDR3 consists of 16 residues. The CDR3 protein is CASSLALSTYDEKLFF. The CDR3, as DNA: TGTGCCAGCAGCTTAGCTTTGTCCACTTACGATGAAAAACTGTTTTTT.

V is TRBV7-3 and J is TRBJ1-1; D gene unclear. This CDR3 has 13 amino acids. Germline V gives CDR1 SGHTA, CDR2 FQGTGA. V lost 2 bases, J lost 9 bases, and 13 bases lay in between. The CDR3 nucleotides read TGTGCCAGCAGCTTATATTCTGGTGGCCAAGCTTTCTTT. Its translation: CASSLYSGGQAFF.

The chain's CDR3 is CASSQDWRTDTDTQYF. CDR3 nucleotides: TGCGCCAGCAGCCAAGATTGGCGCACGGACACAGATACGCAGTATTTT. The V gene is TRBV4-3, the J gene TRBJ2-3; D not resolved. The CDR3 is made up of 16 amino acids. Trimming took 0 bases from V and 2 from J, leaving 12 bases between them. The germline V gene has CDR1 LGHNA and CDR2 YSLEER.

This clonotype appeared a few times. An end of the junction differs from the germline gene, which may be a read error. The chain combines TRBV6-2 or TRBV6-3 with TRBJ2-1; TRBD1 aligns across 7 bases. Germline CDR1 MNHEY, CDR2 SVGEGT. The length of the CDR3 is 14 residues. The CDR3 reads CASNYDRVVNEQFF. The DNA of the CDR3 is TGTGCCAGCAATTACGACAGGGTTGTCAATGAGCAGTTCTTC.

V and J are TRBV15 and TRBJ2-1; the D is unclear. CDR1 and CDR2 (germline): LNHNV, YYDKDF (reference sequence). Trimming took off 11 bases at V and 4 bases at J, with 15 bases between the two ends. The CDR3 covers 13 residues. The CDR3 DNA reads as TGTGCCTCCGCTTCGGCGACTTACAATGAGCAGTTCTTC. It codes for CASASATYNEQFF. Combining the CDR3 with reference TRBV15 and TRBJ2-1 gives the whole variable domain DAMVIQNPRYQVTQFGKPVTLSCSQTLNHNVMYWYQQKSSQAPKLLFHYYDKDFNNEADTPDNFQSRRPNTSFCFLDIRSPGLGDTAMYLCASASATYNEQFFGPGTRLTVL.

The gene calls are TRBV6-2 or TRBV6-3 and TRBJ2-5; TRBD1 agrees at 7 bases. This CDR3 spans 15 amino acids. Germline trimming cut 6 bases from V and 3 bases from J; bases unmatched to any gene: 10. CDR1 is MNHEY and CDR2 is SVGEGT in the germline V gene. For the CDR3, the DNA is TGTGCCAGCAGAAAAAGGGACAGTCCGAAAGAGACCCAGTACTTC. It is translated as CASRKRDSPKETQYF.

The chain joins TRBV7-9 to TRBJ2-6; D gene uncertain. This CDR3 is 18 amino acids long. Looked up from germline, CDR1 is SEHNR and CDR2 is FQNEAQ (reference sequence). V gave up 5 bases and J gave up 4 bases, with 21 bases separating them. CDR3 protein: CASSDGRQASFGANVLTF. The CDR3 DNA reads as TGTGCCAGCAGCGACGGGCGACAAGCATCGTTCGGGGCCAACGTCCTGACTTTC. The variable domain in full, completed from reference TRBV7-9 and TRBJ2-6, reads DTGVSQNPRHKITKRGQNVTFRCDPISEHNRLYWYRQTLGQGPEFLTYFQNEAQLEKSRLLSDRFSAERPKGSFSTLEIQRTEQGDSAMYLCASSDGRQASFGANVLTFGAGSRLTVL.

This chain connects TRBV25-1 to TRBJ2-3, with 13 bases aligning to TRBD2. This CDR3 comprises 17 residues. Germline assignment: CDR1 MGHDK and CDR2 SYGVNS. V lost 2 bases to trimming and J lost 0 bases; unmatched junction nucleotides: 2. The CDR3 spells CASSERTSGGSTDTQYF. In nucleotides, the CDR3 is TGTGCCAGCAGTGAAAGGACTAGCGGGGGTAGCACAGATACGCAGTATTTT.

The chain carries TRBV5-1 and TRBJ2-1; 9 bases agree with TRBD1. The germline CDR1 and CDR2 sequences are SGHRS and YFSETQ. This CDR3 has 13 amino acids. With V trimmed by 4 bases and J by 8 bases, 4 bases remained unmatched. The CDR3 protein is CASSATGGDEQFF. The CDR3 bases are TGCGCCAGCAGCGCGACAGGGGGTGATGAGCAGTTCTTC.

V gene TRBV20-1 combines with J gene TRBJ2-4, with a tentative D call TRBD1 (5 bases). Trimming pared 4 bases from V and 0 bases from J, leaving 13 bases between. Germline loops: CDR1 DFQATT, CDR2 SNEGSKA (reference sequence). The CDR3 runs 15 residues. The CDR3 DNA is TGCAGTGCTATTCGACAGACCCTAGCCAAAAACATTCAGTACTTC. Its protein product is CSAIRQTLAKNIQYF.

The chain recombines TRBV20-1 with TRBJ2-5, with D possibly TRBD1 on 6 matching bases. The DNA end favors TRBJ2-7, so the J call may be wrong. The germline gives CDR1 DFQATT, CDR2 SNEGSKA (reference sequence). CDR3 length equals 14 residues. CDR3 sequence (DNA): TGCAGTGCTAGAGATCCAACAGGGCTCGACGAGCAGTACTTC. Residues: CSARDPTGLDEQYF.

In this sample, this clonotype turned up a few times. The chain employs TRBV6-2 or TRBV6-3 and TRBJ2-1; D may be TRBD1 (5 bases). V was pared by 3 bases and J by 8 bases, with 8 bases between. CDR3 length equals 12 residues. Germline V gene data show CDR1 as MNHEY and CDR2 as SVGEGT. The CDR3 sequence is CASSYPGYEQFF. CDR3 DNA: TGTGCCAGCAGTTATCCAGGGTATGAGCAGTTCTTC.

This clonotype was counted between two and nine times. The CDR3 loop is CASSWTGDLYGYTF. DNA for the CDR3: TGTGCCAGCAGCTGGACAGGGGATCTGTATGGCTACACCTTC. The chain combines TRBV2 with TRBJ1-2; the match to TRBD1 covers 9 bases. Germline V gives CDR1 SNHLY, CDR2 FYNNEI. V trimming: 6 bases; J trimming: 5 bases; junction bases outside the gene matches: 7. This CDR3 is built from 14 residues.

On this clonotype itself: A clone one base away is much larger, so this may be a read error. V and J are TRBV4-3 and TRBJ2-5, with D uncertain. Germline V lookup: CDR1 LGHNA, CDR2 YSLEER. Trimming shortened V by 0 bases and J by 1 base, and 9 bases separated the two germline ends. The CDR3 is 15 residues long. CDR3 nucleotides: TGCGCCAGCAGCCAAGAGGTTCACGGCCAAGAGACCCAGTACTTC. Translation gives CASSQEVHGQETQYF.

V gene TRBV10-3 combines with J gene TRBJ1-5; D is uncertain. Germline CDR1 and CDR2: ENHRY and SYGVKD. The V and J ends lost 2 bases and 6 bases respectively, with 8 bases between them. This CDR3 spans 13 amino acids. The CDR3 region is CAISEAGVQPQHF. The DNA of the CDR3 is TGTGCCATCAGTGAGGCTGGCGTTCAGCCCCAGCATTTT.

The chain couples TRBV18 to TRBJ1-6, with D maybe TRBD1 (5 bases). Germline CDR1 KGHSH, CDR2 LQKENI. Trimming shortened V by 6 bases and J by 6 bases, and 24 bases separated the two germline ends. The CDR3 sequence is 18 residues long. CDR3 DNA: TGTGCCAGCTCTACCCGGTTCTCAGGGTCAGGAGGTAATTCACCCCTCCACTTT. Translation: CASSTRFSGSGGNSPLHF.

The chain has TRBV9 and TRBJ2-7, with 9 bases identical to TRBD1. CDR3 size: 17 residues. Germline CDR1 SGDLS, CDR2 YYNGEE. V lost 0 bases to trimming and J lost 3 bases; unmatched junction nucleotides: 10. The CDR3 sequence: CASSVDPPGQGLYEQYF. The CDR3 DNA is TGTGCCAGCAGCGTAGACCCTCCGGGACAGGGCCTCTACGAGCAGTACTTC.

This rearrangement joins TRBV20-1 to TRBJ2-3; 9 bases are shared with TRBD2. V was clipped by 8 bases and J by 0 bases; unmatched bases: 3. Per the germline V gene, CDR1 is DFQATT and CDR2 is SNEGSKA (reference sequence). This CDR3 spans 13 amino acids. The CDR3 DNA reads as TGCAGTTCAGGACTAGCGAGCACAGATACGCAGTATTTT. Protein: CSSGLASTDTQYF.

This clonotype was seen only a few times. The CDR3 region is CASSLLGGITDTQYF. The CDR3 nucleotides read TGCGCCAGCAGCTTGTTGGGGGGAATAACAGATACGCAGTATTTT. This chain connects TRBV5-1 to TRBJ2-3, with D tentatively TRBD2 (6 bases). The V end lost 1 base, the J end lost 3 bases, and 12 bases lay between the germline ends. Germline CDR1 reads SGHRS; CDR2 reads YFSETQ. The CDR3 is 15 amino acids.

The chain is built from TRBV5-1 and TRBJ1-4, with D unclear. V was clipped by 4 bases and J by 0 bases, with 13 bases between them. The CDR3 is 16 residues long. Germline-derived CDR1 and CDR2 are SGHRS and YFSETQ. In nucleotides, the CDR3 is TGCGCCAGCAGCGAACACAGTGCTCCAACTAATGAAAAACTGTTTTTT. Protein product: CASSEHSAPTNEKLFF.

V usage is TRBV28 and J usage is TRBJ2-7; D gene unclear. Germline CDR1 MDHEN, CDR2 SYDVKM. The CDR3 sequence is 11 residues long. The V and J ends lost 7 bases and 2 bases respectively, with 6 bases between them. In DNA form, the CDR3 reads TGTGCCAGCAAGCAAGCCTACGAGCAGTACTTC. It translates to CASKQAYEQYF. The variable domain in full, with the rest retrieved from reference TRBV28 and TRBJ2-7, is DVKVTQSSRYLVKRTGEKVFLECVQDMDHENMFWYRQDPGLGLRLIYFSYDVKMKEKGDIPEGYSVSREKKERFSLILESASTNQTSMYLCASKQAYEQYFGPGTRLTVT.

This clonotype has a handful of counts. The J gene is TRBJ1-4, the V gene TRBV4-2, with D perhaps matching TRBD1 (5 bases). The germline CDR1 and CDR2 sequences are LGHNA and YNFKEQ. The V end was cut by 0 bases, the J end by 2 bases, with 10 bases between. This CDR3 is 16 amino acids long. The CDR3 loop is CASSQDQTVTNEKLFF. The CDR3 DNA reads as TGTGCCAGCAGCCAAGACCAGACAGTCACTAATGAAAAACTGTTTTTT.

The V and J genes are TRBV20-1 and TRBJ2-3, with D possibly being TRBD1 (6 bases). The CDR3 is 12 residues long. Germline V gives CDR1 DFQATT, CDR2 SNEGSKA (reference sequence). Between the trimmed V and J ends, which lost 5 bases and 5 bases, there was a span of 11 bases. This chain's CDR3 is CSALDRRDTQYF. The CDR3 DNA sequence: TGCAGTGCTCTAGACAGGAGAGATACGCAGTATTTT.